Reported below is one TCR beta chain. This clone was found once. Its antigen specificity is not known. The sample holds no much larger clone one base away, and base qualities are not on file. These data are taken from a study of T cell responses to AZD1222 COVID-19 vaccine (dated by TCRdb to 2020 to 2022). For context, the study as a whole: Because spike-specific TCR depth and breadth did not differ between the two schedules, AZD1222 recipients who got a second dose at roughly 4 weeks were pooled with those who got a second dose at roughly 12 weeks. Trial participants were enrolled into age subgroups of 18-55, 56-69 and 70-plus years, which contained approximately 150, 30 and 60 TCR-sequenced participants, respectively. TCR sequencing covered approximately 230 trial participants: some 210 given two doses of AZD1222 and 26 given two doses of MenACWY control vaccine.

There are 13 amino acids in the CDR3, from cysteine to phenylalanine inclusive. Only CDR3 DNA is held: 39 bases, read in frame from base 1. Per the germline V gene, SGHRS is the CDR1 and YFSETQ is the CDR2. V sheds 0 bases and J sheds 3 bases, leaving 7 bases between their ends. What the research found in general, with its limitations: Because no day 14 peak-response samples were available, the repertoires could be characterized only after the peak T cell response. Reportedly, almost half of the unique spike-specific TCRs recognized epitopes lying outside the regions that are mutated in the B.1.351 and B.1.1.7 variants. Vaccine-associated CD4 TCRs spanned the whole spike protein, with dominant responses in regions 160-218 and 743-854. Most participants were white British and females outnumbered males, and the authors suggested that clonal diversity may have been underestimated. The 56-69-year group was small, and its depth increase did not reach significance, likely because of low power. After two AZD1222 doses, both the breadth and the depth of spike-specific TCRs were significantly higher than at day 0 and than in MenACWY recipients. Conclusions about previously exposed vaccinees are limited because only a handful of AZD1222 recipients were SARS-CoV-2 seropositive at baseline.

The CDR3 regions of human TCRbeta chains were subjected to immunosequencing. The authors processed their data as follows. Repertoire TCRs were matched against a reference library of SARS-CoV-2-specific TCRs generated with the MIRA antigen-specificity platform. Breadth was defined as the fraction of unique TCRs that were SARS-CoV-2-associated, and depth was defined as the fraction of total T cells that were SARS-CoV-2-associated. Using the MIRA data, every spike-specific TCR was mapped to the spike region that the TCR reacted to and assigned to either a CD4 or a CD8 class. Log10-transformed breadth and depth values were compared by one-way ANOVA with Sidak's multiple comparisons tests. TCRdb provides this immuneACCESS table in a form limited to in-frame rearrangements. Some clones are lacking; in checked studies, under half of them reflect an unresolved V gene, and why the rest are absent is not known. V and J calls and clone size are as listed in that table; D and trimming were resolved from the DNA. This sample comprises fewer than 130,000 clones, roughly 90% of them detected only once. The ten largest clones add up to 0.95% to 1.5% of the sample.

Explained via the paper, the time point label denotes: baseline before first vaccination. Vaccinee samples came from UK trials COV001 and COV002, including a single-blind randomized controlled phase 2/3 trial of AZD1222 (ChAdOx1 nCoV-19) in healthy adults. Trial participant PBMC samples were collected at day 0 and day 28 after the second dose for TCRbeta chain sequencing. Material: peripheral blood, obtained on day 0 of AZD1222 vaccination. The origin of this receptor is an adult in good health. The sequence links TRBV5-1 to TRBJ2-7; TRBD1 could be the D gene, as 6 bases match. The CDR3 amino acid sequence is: CASSLAGHYEQYF. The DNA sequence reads TGCGCCAGCAGCTTGGCGGGACACTACGAGCAGTACTTC.